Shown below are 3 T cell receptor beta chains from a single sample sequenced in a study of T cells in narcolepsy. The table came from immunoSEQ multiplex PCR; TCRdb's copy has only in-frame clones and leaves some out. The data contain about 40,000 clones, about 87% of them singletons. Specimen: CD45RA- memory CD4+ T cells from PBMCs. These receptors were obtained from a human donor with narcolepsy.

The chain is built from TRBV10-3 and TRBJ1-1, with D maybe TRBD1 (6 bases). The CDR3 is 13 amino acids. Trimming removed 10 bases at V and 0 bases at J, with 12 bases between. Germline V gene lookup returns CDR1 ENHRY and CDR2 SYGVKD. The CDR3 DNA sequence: TGTGCCACCCGACAGGACATGAACACTGAAGCTTTCTTT. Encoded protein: CATRQDMNTEAFF.

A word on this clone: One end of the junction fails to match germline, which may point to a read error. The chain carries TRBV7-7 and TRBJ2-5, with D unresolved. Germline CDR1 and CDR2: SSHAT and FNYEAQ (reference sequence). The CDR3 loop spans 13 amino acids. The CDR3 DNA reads TGTGCTAGCAGCTCTAGTCAGGCGGAGACCCAGTACTTC. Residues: CASSSSQAETQYF.

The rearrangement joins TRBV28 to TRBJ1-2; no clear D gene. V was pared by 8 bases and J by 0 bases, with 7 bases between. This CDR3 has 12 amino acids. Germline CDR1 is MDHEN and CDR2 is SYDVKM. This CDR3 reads CASCQTNYGYTF. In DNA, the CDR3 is TGTGCCAGCTGCCAGACTAACTATGGCTACACCTTC.